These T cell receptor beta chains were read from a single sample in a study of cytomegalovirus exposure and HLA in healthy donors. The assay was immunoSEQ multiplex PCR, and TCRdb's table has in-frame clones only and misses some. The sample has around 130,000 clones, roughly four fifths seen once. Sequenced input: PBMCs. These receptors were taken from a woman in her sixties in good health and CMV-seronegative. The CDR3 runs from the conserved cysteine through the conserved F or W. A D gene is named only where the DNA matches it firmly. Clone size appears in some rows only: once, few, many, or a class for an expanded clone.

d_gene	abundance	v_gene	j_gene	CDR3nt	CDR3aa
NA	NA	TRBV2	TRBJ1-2	TGTGCCAGCAGTGTCGAACGTCAGGGTGGCTACACCTTC	CASSVERQGGYTF
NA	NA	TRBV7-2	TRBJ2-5	TGTGCCAGCAGCCGCTGGGCCGCACTCTCCCAGGTCCAGTACTTC	CASSRWAALSQVQYF
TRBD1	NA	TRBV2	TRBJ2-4	TGTGCCAGCAGAGACAGGGCGTTTAACATTCAGTACTTC	CASRDRAFNIQYF
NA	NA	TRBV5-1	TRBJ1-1	TGCGCCAGCAGCAACAGGGTGAACACTGAAGCTTTCTTT	CASSNRVNTEAFF
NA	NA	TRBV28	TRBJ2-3	TGTGCCAGCTTCTCAGATACGCAGTATTTT	CASFSDTQYF
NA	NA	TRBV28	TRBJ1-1	TGTGCCAGCAGTTTGATAGGGGATGGGGAAGCTTTCTTT	CASSLIGDGEAFF
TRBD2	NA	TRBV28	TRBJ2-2	TGTGCCAGCACCCGAAGGGCTAGCGGGGCCGGGGAGCTGTTTTTT	CASTRRASGAGELFF
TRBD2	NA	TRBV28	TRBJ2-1	TGTGCCAGCAGTCTAGGGACTAGCCCTCGGGAGCAGTTCTTC	CASSLGTSPREQFF
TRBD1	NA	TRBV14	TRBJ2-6	TGTGCCAGCAGCCAAGTGGGTTACAGGGACAGCTCTGGGGCCAACGTCCTGACTTTC	CASSQVGYRDSSGANVLTF
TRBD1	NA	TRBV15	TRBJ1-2	TGTGCCACCAGCAAGGGGACAGGGCGAAGAACTAACTATGGCTACACCTTC	CATSKGTGRRTNYGYTF
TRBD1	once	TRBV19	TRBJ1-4	TGTGCCAGTAGTATATGGACAGGGGGCGATGAAAAACTGTTTTTT	CASSIWTGGDEKLFF
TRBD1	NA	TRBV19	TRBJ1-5	TGTGCCAGTGACAGGGGAGGCAATCAGCCCCAGCATTTT	CASDRGGNQPQHF
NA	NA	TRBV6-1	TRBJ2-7	TGTGCCAGCAGTGAAATGGGCACCTCCTACGAGCAGTACTTC	CASSEMGTSYEQYF
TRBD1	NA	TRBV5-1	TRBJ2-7	TGCGCCAGCTCGGGACAGGGGGTAGCCTACGAGCAGTACTTC	CASSGQGVAYEQYF
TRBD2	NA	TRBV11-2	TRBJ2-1	TGTGCCAGCAGCTCGTACAGCGGGGACTACAATGAGCAGTTCTTC	CASSSYSGDYNEQFF
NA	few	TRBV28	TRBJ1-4	TGTGCCAGCAGTAAAGGGGACGGGGGGTCTAATGAAAAACTGTTTTTT	CASSKGDGGSNEKLFF
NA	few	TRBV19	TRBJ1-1	TGTGCCAGTAGTCCAGGATCTAACACTGAAGCTTTCTTT	CASSPGSNTEAFF
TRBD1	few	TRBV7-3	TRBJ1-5	TGTGCCAGCAGCCCTAAACGGACAGGGTTTCGCAATCAGCCCCAGCATTTT	CASSPKRTGFRNQPQHF
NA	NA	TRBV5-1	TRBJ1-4	TGCGCCAGCAGCTCCGGACAGAATGAAAAACTGTTTTTT	CASSSGQNEKLFF
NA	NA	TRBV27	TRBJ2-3	TGTGCCAGCAGTTTAAAATCCCGGGCACTCCGCCCGGGGGATACGCAGTATTTT	CASSLKSRALRPGDTQYF
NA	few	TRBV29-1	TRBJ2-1	TGCAGCGTTGAGGGGGGCTCCTACAATGAGCAGTTCTTC	CSVEGGSYNEQFF
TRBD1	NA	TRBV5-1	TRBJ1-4	TGCGCCAGCAGCCTTGACAGGGGAGGGGTAACTAATGAAAAACTGTTTTTT	CASSLDRGGVTNEKLFF